One sample yielded the 25 T cell receptor beta chains listed below, sequenced in a study of shared clonotypes between healthy human individuals. Libraries were prepared by immunoSEQ multiplex PCR; TCRdb keeps only in-frame clonotypes and omits some of them. The table has some 2,400,000 clones, almost 96% seen once; the top ten hold about 0.13%. The sample consisted of naive CD4+ T cells sorted from blood. The subset: CD45RA+ positively selected. These receptors originate from a man between 18 and 29 years old in good health.

This chain uses TRBV27 with TRBJ2-3, with 7 bases fitting TRBD2. This CDR3 contains 16 residues. V trimming: 6 bases; J trimming: 2 bases; junction bases outside the gene matches: 11. Germline V gene data show CDR1 as MNHEY and CDR2 as SMNVEV (reference sequence). CDR3 amino acids: CASRGGGTFLTDTQYF. In DNA form, the CDR3 reads TGTGCCAGCAGGGGGGGAGGGACTTTTCTCACAGATACGCAGTATTTT.

The chain joins TRBV5-1 to TRBJ1-4, with unresolved D. The V end lost 4 bases, the J end lost 6 bases, and 10 bases lay between the germline ends. Germline-derived CDR1 and CDR2 are SGHRS and YFSETQ. This CDR3 is 13 amino acids long. In DNA, the CDR3 is TGCGCCAGCAGCAAGGGCCTGGATGAAAAACTGTTTTTT. Translating it yields CASSKGLDEKLFF.

The rearrangement links TRBV4-2 to TRBJ1-2; D remains ambiguous. CDR1 is LGHNA, CDR2 YNFKEQ, per germline. The CDR3 totals 15 residues. The V end lost 0 bases, the J end lost 3 bases, and 11 bases lay between the germline ends. CDR3 in DNA: TGTGCCAGCAGCCAAGATATCGGGCAAGACTATGGCTACACCTTC. It yields the protein CASSQDIGQDYGYTF.

The chain recombines TRBV4-1 with TRBJ2-7; no clear D gene. The CDR3 runs 16 residues. V lost 1 base and J 5 bases, leaving 18 bases between the germline ends. CDR1 MGHRA and CDR2 YSYEKL come from the germline V gene. The CDR3 reads CASSQALPPYPDEQYF. In DNA form, the CDR3 reads TGCGCCAGCAGCCAAGCCCTACCCCCCTATCCGGACGAGCAGTACTTC.

V is TRBV5-6 and J is TRBJ2-7, with a possible D match to TRBD1 (6 bases). Germline values: CDR1 SGHDT, CDR2 YYEEEE. CDR3 length: 14 residues. V dropped 2 bases and J dropped 0 bases, with 9 bases sitting between them. CDR3 DNA: TGTGCCAGCAGCTTAGCCAGGGGCTCCTACGAGCAGTACTTC. It yields the protein CASSLARGSYEQYF.

As to this clone: Additional DNA sequences in this sample encode the identical CDR3. This chain uses TRBV6-5 with TRBJ1-2; D uncertain. Germline lookup yields CDR1 MNHEY and CDR2 SVGAGI. This CDR3 contains 14 residues. V lost 2 bases, J lost 2 bases, and 9 bases lay in between. DNA of the CDR3: TGTGCCAGCAGTTACCGCGACAAGAACTATGGCTACACCTTC. It yields the protein CASSYRDKNYGYTF.

This sequence joins TRBV5-1 and TRBJ1-4; 9 bases match TRBD1. The length of the CDR3 is 17 residues. V gave up 1 base and J gave up 3 bases; unmatched junction bases: 7. The V gene's germline CDR1 is SGHRS and CDR2 YFSETQ. The CDR3 coding sequence is TGCGCCAGCAGCTTGTTACAGGGGGCTTTGGCTAATGAAAAACTGTTTTTT. Translation gives CASSLLQGALANEKLFF. The full variable domain, its missing parts supplied by reference TRBV5-1 and TRBJ1-4, is KAGVTQTPRYLIKTRGQQVTLSCSPISGHRSVSWYQQTPGQGLQFLFEYFSETQRNKGNFPGRFSGRQFSNSRSEMNVSTLELGDSALYLCASSLLQGALANEKLFFGSGTQLSVL.

With respect to this clone: Other nucleotide sequences in the sample specify the same CDR3. The chain employs TRBV19 and TRBJ1-2, with D perhaps matching TRBD1 (5 bases). Germline V gene data show CDR1 as LNHDA and CDR2 as SQIVND (reference sequence). Trimming took off 5 bases at V and 3 bases at J, with 7 bases between the two ends. The CDR3 has 12 residues. The CDR3 protein is CASSRGDYGYTF. CDR3 DNA: TGTGCCAGTAGTCGAGGGGACTATGGCTACACCTTC. The entire variable domain, with the rest obtained from reference TRBV19 and TRBJ1-2, is as follows: DGGITQSPKYLFRKEGQNVTLSCEQNLNHDAMYWYRQDPGQGLRLIYYSQIVNDFQKGDIAEGYSVSREKKESFPLTVTSAQKNPTAFYLCASSRGDYGYTFGSGTRLTVV.

This sequence joins TRBV15 and TRBJ2-1; 11 bases line up with TRBD1. In germline, CDR1 is LNHNV, CDR2 YYDKDF (reference sequence). V lost 1 base and J lost 6; bases outside the gene matches: 11. The CDR3 is made up of 18 amino acids. CDR3 loop: CATSRARWGTGGGNEQFF. In DNA, the CDR3 is TGTGCCACCAGCAGAGCCCGGTGGGGGACAGGGGGAGGCAATGAGCAGTTCTTC.

This clone is a singleton in its sample. The chain recombines TRBV27 with TRBJ1-2, with a weak D call TRBD1 (5 bases). Trimming shortened V by 6 bases and J by 6 bases, and 17 bases separated the two germline ends. The CDR3 contains 14 residues. Germline loops: CDR1 MNHEY, CDR2 SMNVEV (reference sequence). The CDR3 coding sequence is TGTGCCAGCAGCCCCCTAACGGGGGTAGATGGCTACACCTTC. This codes for CASSPLTGVDGYTF.

As regards this clone: The junction does not match germline at one end; this may be a read error. The CDR3 DNA sequence: TGTGCTAGCAGCTTATTAAGTAATCAGCCCCAGCATTTT. Protein product: CASSLLSNQPQHF. This rearrangement joins TRBV7-7 to TRBJ1-5; D not certain. CDR1 SSHAT and CDR2 FNYEAQ come from the germline V gene (reference sequence). The CDR3 runs to 13 residues.

This chain connects TRBV20-1 to TRBJ2-1; D unresolved. The CDR3 length is 10 residues. Germline CDR1 DFQATT, CDR2 SNEGSKA (reference sequence). V was shortened by 5 bases and J by 5 bases, with 4 bases between the two germline ends. CDR3 nucleotides: TGCAGTGCTCATAACAATGAGCAGTTCTTC. This codes for CSAHNNEQFF.

V usage is TRBV30 and J usage is TRBJ2-1; unclear D gene. Germline lookup yields CDR1 GTSNPN and CDR2 SVGIG (reference sequence). The ends were cut back, 6 bases at V and 6 bases at J, with 15 bases in the middle. CDR3 length: 13 residues. CDR3: CACADGVGNEQFF. The DNA of the CDR3 is TGTGCCTGCGCCGACGGAGTGGGCAATGAGCAGTTCTTC.

The chain has TRBV29-1 and TRBJ2-5; perhaps TRBD2 as D (5 bases). The CDR3 has 12 residues. Germline lookup yields CDR1 SQVTM and CDR2 ANQGSEA. Trimming stripped 3 bases from V and 5 bases from J, with 10 bases between. CDR3 DNA: TGCAGCGTTGACGAGGGTATTGAGACCCAGTACTTC. It is translated as CSVDEGIETQYF.

This clone was detected once. The V and J genes are TRBV7-8 and TRBJ1-1; unclear D gene. The V end was cut by 1 base, the J end by 4 bases, with 13 bases between. Germline-derived CDR1 and CDR2 are SGHVS and FQNEAQ. CDR3 length equals 15 residues. CDR3 loop: CASSLGWGILTEAFF. The CDR3 DNA follows: TGTGCCAGCAGCTTAGGGTGGGGAATACTCACTGAAGCTTTCTTT.

This chain's CDR3 is CASSQGDGLARNEQFF. CDR3 bases: TGCGCCAGCAGCCAAGGCGACGGACTAGCGCGAAATGAGCAGTTCTTC. This chain uses TRBV4-3 with TRBJ2-1; 9 positions agree with TRBD2. The ends lost 1 base at V and 7 bases at J; junction bases unmatched: 8. CDR1 is LGHNA and CDR2 is YSLEER in the germline V gene. This CDR3 has 16 residues.

This clone occurred a few times. This chain uses TRBV6-1 with TRBJ1-6, with D hard to call. There are 12 residues in the CDR3. Germline V gives CDR1 MNHNS, CDR2 SASEGT. Trimming stripped 6 bases from V and 9 bases from J, with 9 bases between. DNA of the CDR3: TGTGCCAGCAGCGACGGTAGTTCACCCCTCCACTTT. Its protein is CASSDGSSPLHF.

J is TRBJ1-3 and V is TRBV11-2; TRBD1 might be the D (5 bases). Trimming removed 5 bases from V and 0 bases from J, with 11 bases in between. CDR3 length: 15 residues. Germline-derived CDR1 and CDR2 are SGHAT and FQNNGV. The CDR3 is CASSPAGISGNTIYF. The CDR3, as DNA: TGTGCCAGCAGCCCGGCAGGGATCTCTGGAAACACCATATATTTT.

As to this clone: Other DNA sequences from this sample encode an identical CDR3 as well. The CDR3, as DNA: TGTGCCAGCAGCCTCACAGATACGCAGTATTTT. Encoded protein: CASSLTDTQYF. The V gene is TRBV2, the J gene TRBJ2-3; no reliable D call. Germline V CDR1 and CDR2: SNHLY, FYNNEI. With 6 bases removed from V and 2 bases from J, the gap between germline ends came to 3 bases. The CDR3 contains 11 residues. Full variable domain (outside the CDR3, taken from reference TRBV2 and TRBJ2-3): EPEVTQTPSHQVTQMGQEVILRCVPISNHLYFYWYRQILGQKVEFLVSFYNNEISEKSEIFDDQFSVERPDGSNFTLKIRSTKLEDSAMYFCASSLTDTQYFGPGTRLTVL.

The CDR3 region has the DNA TGTGCCAGCAGCCCCCAGAGTTTAGGGGATACGCAGTATTTT. Protein: CASSPQSLGDTQYF. V usage is TRBV6-5 and J usage is TRBJ2-3; no definite D call. This CDR3 has 14 amino acids. V gave up 6 bases and J gave up 6 bases, with 16 bases separating them. Germline V lookup: CDR1 MNHEY, CDR2 SVGAGI.

DNA for the CDR3: TGTGCCAGCACTTCAGGGGTCCCTAGATCCTACGAGCAGTACTTC. Its translation: CASTSGVPRSYEQYF. The rearrangement links TRBV28 to TRBJ2-7; a possible D gene is TRBD1 (6 bases). The CDR3 contains 15 residues. Germline V gene sequence: CDR1 MDHEN, CDR2 SYDVKM. Between the trimmed V and J ends, which lost 7 bases and 1 base, there was a span of 17 bases.

V and J are TRBV6-5 and TRBJ1-5; the D gene is possibly TRBD1 (6 bases). The germline V gene has CDR1 MNHEY and CDR2 SVGAGI. The CDR3 sequence is 13 residues long. Trimming left V 4 bases short and J 6 bases short, with 10 bases between. CDR3 bases: TGTGCCAGCAGTTGGGAGGGGGGTCAGCCCCAGCATTTT. Translation gives CASSWEGGQPQHF.

The chain employs TRBV14 and TRBJ1-1; D call uncertain. The CDR3 is made up of 13 amino acids. The germline gives CDR1 SGHDN, CDR2 FVKESK. With 2 bases removed from V and 1 base from J, the gap between germline ends came to 5 bases. CDR3 nucleotides: TGTGCCAGCAGCCAACTCCGGAACACTGAAGCTTTCTTT. As protein: CASSQLRNTEAFF.

Notes on this clone: Other DNA sequences within the sample encode an identical CDR3. The chain has TRBV19 and TRBJ2-1; D is undetermined. The germline V and J ends were trimmed by 7 bases and 3 bases, with 4 bases remaining between them. The CDR3 has 11 amino acids. CDR1 and CDR2 (germline): LNHDA, SQIVND (reference sequence). The CDR3 nucleotides read TGTGCCAGTACGGGCTACAATGAGCAGTTCTTC. It yields the protein CASTGYNEQFF.

V and J are TRBV7-9 and TRBJ1-2; TRBD1 might be the D (6 bases). The V gene lost 5 bases and the J gene lost 4 bases, with 17 bases spanning the gap. The germline V gene has CDR1 SEHNR and CDR2 FQNEAQ (reference sequence). The CDR3 is made up of 15 amino acids. CDR3 residues: CASSRSGGEGYGYTF. CDR3 in DNA: TGTGCCAGCAGCCGAAGCGGGGGCGAAGGCTATGGCTACACCTTC.